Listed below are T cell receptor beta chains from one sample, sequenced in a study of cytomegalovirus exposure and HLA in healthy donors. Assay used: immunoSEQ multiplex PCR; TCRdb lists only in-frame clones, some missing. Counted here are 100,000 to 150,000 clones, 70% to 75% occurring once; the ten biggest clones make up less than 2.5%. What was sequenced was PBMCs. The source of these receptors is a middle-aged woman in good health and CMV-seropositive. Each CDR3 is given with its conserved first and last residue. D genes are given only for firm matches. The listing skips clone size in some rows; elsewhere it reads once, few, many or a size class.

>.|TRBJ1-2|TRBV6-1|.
TGTGCCAGTGGTGAGTGGAACTATGGCTACACCTTC
CASGEWNYGYTF
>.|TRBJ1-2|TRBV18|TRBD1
TGTGCCAGCTCACCCGGGACAGGTTCGTCTACCTTC
CASSPGTGSSTF
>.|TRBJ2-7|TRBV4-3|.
TGCGCCAGCAGCCAAGATGACGTCGCCCAGCGCTACTACGAGCAGTACTTC
CASSQDDVAQRYYEQYF
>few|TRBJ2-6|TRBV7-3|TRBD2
TGTGCCAGCAGTTCTTGGGGAGGGTCGAGCGGGGCCAACGTCCTGACTTTC
CASSSWGGSSGANVLTF
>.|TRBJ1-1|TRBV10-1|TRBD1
TGCGCCAGCACTGATCAGGGGGCTTCGAACACTGAAGCTTTCTTT
CASTDQGASNTEAFF
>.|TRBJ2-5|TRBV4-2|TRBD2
TGTGCCAGCAGCCCTCGGGGTAGCGGGAGTGAGGAGACCCAGTACTTC
CASSPRGSGSEETQYF
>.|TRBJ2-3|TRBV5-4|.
TGTGCCAGCACCCAAAGGGAGACAGATACGCAGTATTTT
CASTQRETDTQYF
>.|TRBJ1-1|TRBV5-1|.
TGCGCCAGCAGCTTGGCCGTCGGGGAGCTGGGCACTGAAGCTTTCTTT
CASSLAVGELGTEAFF
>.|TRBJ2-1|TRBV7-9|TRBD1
TGTGCCAGCAGCACAACAGGGGGCACTCACAATGAGCAGTTCTTC
CASSTTGGTHNEQFF
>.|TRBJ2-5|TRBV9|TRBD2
TGTGCCAGCAGCACCGGGGTGGGGAGGGCCAAAGAGACCCAGTACTTC
CASSTGVGRAKETQYF
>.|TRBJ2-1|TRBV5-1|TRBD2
TGCGCCAGCAGCCCGGGGGGGGGCCGGGGCAATGAGCAGTTCTTC
CASSPGGGRGNEQFF
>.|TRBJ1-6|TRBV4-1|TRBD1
TGCGCCAGCAGCCAGGGACAGACAAATTCACCCCTCCACTTT
CASSQGQTNSPLHF
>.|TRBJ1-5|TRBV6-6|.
TGTGCCAGCAGCTACGGAGGGCCCAGCAATCAGCCCCAGCATTTT
CASSYGGPSNQPQHF
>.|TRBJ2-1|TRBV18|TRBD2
TGTGCCAGCGCAACTAGCGGGGGAATGAATGAGCAGTTCTTC
CASATSGGMNEQFF
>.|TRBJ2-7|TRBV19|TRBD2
TGTGCCAGTAGTAGGGGACTAGCGGGAGTCTACGAGCAGTACTTC
CASSRGLAGVYEQYF
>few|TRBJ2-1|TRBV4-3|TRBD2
TGCGCCAGCAGCCAAGGGGTTCTAGCGGGGCATGAGCAGTTCTTC
CASSQGVLAGHEQFF
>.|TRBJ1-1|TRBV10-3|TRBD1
TGTGCCATCAACCCGGGACAGGGGGCTGCGGGCACTGAAGCTTTCTTT
CAINPGQGAAGTEAFF
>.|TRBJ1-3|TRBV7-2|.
TGTGCCAGCAGCTACAGGGAATCTGGTTCTGGAAACACCATATATTTT
CASSYRESGSGNTIYF
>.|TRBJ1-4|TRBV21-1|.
TGTGCCAGCAGCAAGGGCGGGACCACTAATGAAAAACTGTTTTTT
CASSKGGTTNEKLFF
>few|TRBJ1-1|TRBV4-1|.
TGCGCCAGCAGCCCGAGTGAGGTCTGGACTGAAGCTTTCTTT
CASSPSEVWTEAFF
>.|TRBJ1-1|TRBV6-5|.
TGTGCCAGCAGTTACGTAGACTCGAACACTGAAGCTTTCTTT
CASSYVDSNTEAFF
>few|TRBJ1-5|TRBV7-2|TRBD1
TGTGCCAGCAGCTTTGTCAGGGGGACGGATCAGCCCCAGCATTTT
CASSFVRGTDQPQHF
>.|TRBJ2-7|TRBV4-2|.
TGTGCCAGCAGCCAAGAACGCGAGTCGGTCGAGCAGTACTTC
CASSQERESVEQYF
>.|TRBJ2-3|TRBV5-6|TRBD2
TGTGCCAGCAGCCCGGGACTAGCGCTAACTAGCACAGATACGCAGTATTTT
CASSPGLALTSTDTQYF
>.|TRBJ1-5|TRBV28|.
TGTGCCAGCAGTCCCCGACGGGGACAAAGGCAGCCCCAGCATTTT
CASSPRRGQRQPQHF
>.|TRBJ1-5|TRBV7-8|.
TGTGCCAGCAGCTTAGGGCAGATCAATCAGCCCCAGCATTTT
CASSLGQINQPQHF
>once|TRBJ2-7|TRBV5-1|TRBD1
TGCGCCAGCAGCCTTACAGGGGGCGCTTCCCACGAGCAGTACTTC
CASSLTGGASHEQYF
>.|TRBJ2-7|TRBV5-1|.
TGCGCCAGCAGCTTGGGAATCGGGGTCGAGCAGTACTTC
CASSLGIGVEQYF
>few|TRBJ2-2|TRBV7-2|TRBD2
TGTGCCAGCAGCTTGATGGTAGCGGGGTTCACCGGGGAGCTGTTTTTT
CASSLMVAGFTGELFF
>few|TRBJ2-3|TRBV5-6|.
TGTGCCAGCAGCTTGGGTCCCGGTTTATCAGATACGCAGTATTTT
CASSLGPGLSDTQYF
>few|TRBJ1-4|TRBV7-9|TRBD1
TGCGCCAGCAGCCAAGGCGACGGGACAGGGAATGAAAAACTGTTTTTT
CASSQGDGTGNEKLFF
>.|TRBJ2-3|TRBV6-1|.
TGTGCCAGCAGGTACACAGATACGCAGTATTTT
CASRYTDTQYF
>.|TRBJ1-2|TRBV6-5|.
TGTGCCAGCAGTTACCCAGGTGGCGCGCACTATGGCTACACCTTC
CASSYPGGAHYGYTF
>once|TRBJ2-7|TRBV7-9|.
TGTGCCAGCACCACCTGGCAGGAGGACTACGAGCAGTACTTC
CASTTWQEDYEQYF
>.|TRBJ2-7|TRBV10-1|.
TGCGCCAGCAGTGCCCCTCCCCCCCGGACAGTTACCTACGAGCAGTACTTC
CASSAPPPRTVTYEQYF
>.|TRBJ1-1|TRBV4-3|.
TGCGCCAGCAGCCCGGGGGGTATGAACACTGAAGCTTTCTTT
CASSPGGMNTEAFF
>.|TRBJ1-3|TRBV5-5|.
TGTGCCAGCAGCTTGGTCGGGGTTCCTGGCTCTGGAAACACCATATATTTT
CASSLVGVPGSGNTIYF
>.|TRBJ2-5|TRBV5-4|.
TGTGCCAGCAGCTTCGCGGCCCAAGAGACCCAGTACTTC
CASSFAAQETQYF
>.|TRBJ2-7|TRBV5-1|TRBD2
TGCGCCAGCAGCTTGTCGGGGGGTAGCTCCTACGAGCAGTACTTC
CASSLSGGSSYEQYF
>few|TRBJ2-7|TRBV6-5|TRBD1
TGTGCCAGCACCGACAGGGGTCTCAGCTCCTACGAGCAGTACTTC
CASTDRGLSSYEQYF
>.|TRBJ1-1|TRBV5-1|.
TGCGCCAGCAGCTTGGGCGCGAAATTAGGGAGGGATACTGAAGCTTTCTTT
CASSLGAKLGRDTEAFF
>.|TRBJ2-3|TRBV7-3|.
TGTGCCAGCAGCCTTGCGGTGGGCACAGATACGCAGTATTTT
CASSLAVGTDTQYF
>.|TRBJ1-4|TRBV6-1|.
TGTGCCAGCAGTGGTTCGGCCGCCAGGGCGAATGAAAAACTGTTTTTT
CASSGSAARANEKLFF
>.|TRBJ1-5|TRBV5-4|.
TGTGCCAGCAGCTTGCGCCTCCCCCGGGGCAATCAGCCCCAGCATTTT
CASSLRLPRGNQPQHF
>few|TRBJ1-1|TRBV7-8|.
TGTGCCAGCAGCTTAGCTTCCCCACAGGTGAACACTGAAGCTTTCTTT
CASSLASPQVNTEAFF
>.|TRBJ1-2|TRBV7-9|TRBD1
TGTGCCAGCAGCTCGGGACAGGTTTCTTACTATGGCTACACCTTC
CASSSGQVSYYGYTF
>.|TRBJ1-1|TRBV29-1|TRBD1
TGCAGCGTTATGGGACAGGGGCCTGAAGCTTTCTTT
CSVMGQGPEAFF
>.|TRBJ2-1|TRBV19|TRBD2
TGTGCCAGTAGTCTAGCGGGGGTCCACTACAATGAGCAGTTCTTC
CASSLAGVHYNEQFF
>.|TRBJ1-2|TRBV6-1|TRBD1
TGTGCCAGCAGTACAGGACAGGGGACCACCTATGGCTACACCTTC
CASSTGQGTTYGYTF
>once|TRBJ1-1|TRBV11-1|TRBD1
TGTGCCAGCAGCTTAACTCGGACAGGGGGAGCTTTCTTT
CASSLTRTGGAFF
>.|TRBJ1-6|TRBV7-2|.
TGTGCCAGCAGCCCCGGGTCTAATAATTCACCCCTCCACTTT
CASSPGSNNSPLHF
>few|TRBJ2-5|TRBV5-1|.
TGCGCCAGCAGCTTGGGGGCGGCGGGGGCCCAAGAGACCCAGTACTTC
CASSLGAAGAQETQYF
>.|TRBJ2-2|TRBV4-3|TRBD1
TGCGCCAGCGGTGGGGTGCGGACAGGCTCGAATACCGGGGAGCTGTTTTTT
CASGGVRTGSNTGELFF
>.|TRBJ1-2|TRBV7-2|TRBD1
TGTGCCAGCAGCTTAGAGACAGGGAGGCTTGTCGGCTACACCTTC
CASSLETGRLVGYTF
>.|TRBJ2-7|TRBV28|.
TGTGCCAGCAGTTTACCCCCCGGACAGTACTACGAGCAGTACTTC
CASSLPPGQYYEQYF